The 4 T cell receptor beta chains below were found in one sample sequenced in a study of T cells in Graves' hyperthyroidism and ophthalmopathy. RNA transcripts gave rise to amplified TCR beta CDR3 regions. HTBI primers were used for first-round RT-PCR of the TCR CDR3. In TCRdb, the multiplex PCR reads were re-called with MiXCR into one record per CDR3 protein. Of around 300,000 distinct CDR3 sequences in the sample, about an eighth were seen once. The sequenced sample was blood. The receptors derive from a woman aged 40 to 55 with Graves' hyperthyroidism.

Points on this clonotype: This may arise from a read error, as a much more abundant clone is one base away. V is TRBV2 and J is TRBJ2-7, with 11 bases fitting TRBD1. Per germline, CDR1 SNHLY and CDR2 FYNNEI. CDR3 length equals 14 residues. The CDR3 DNA reads as TGTGACAGCAGAGGGGGACAGGGGGTCTACGAGCAGTACTTC. As protein: CDSRGGQGVYEQYF.

This clonotype was seen more than once but under ten times. The rearrangement uses TRBV2 and TRBJ2-4, with 9 bases lining up with TRBD1. Germline V CDR1 and CDR2: SNHLY, FYNNEI. This CDR3 is 16 amino acids long. The V and J ends lost 5 bases and 1 base, in that order; junction bases with no gene match: 6. The CDR3 DNA reads TGTGCCAGCAGTATCCAGACAGGGGGGGCCAAAAACATTCAGTACTTC. Translated: CASSIQTGGAKNIQYF. Complete variable domain (other parts from reference TRBV2 and TRBJ2-4): EPEVTQTPSHQVTQMGQEVILRCVPISNHLYFYWYRQILGQKVEFLVSFYNNEISEKSEIFDDQFSVERPDGSNFTLKIRSTKLEDSAMYFCASSIQTGGAKNIQYFGAGTRLSVL.

In its sample, this clonotype was seen many times. V gene TRBV2 combines with J gene TRBJ1-2, with 9 bases identical to TRBD1. The CDR3 sequence is 13 residues long. With 7 bases clipped from V and 8 bases from J, the junction kept 8 bases outside the gene matches. The germline V gene has CDR1 SNHLY and CDR2 FYNNEI. Here the CDR3 DNA reads TGTGCCAGCATTACGGACAGGGGAGGAGGCTACACCTTC. It codes for CASITDRGGGYTF.

This clonotype turned up a few times. A read error may explain this, as a much larger clone is one base away. This chain uses TRBV14 with TRBJ1-1; D is ambiguous. The V gene lost 0 bases and the J gene lost 4 bases, with 6 bases spanning the gap. This CDR3 contains 13 residues. Germline V gene sequence: CDR1 SGHDN, CDR2 FVKESK. CDR3 sequence (DNA): TGTGCCAGCAGCCAAGAGGTGGGCACTGAAGCTTTCTTT. It codes for CASSQEVGTEAFF.